This paragraph reports one TCR beta chain. These data are taken from a study of shared clonotypes between healthy human individuals. The protocol was immunoSEQ multiplex PCR, while the TCRdb copy is restricted to in-frame clones and leaves out a portion. The sample contains more than 2 million clones, roughly 95% of which appear only once. Germline assignment: CDR1 SGHTS and CDR2 YDEGEE. J gave up 5 bases and V 4 bases, and 7 bases lay outside the gene matches. The CDR3 is 16 amino acids. Naive-designated CD8 cells lacked CD45RO, were positively enriched for CCR7, and omitted terminally differentiated effector memory CD45RA+ cells.

The clonotype was recovered from a man aged 18 to 30 in good health. Some clones in this sample may be carry-over from other donors' samples. Sequencing was done on a sample of naive CD8+ T cells from PBMCs. J is TRBJ2-5 and V is TRBV5-8; 14 positions match TRBD2. CDR3 sequence: CASSQGLAGGTETQYF. The CDR3, as DNA: TGTGCCAGCAGCCAAGGACTAGCGGGAGGTACGGAGACCCAGTACTTC.